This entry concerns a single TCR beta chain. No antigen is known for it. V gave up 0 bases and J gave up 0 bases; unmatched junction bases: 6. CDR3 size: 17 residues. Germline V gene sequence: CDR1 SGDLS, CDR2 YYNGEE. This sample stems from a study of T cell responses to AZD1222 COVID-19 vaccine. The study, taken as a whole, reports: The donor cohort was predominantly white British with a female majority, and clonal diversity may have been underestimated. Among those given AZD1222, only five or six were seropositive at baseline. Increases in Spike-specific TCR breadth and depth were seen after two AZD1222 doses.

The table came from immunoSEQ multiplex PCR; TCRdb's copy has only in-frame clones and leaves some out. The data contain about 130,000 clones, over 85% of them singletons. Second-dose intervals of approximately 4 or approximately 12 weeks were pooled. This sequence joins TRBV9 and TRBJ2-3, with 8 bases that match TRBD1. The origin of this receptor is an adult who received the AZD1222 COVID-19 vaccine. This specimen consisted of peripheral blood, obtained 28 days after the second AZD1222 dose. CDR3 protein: CASSVESQGASTDTQYF. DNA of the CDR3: TGTGCCAGCAGCGTAGAGTCGCAGGGGGCCAGCACAGATACGCAGTATTTT.